One sample yielded the 21 T cell receptor beta chains listed below, sequenced in a study of CD8 T cells in ankylosing spondylitis. Study-level points and caveats: It appeared that ankylosing spondylitis blood was characterized by a TCR beta motif of under ten highly homologous variants.

TCRdb ran MiXCR on the 5' RACE reads and lists one entry per CDR3 protein. In the table there are 390,000 or so distinct CDR3 sequences, 20% to 25% of which are singletons. Their antigens remain unidentified. Sequenced material: blood, either unsorted or a sorted T cell fraction (not recorded which). The receptors come from a male donor with ankylosing spondylitis.

The rearrangement uses TRBV29-1 and TRBJ1-1, with 7 nucleotides matching TRBD1. The CDR3 is 16 amino acids. Germline CDR1 is SQVTM and CDR2 is ANQGSEA. The V segment lost 7 bases and the J segment 0 bases; nucleotides outside the gene matches: 14. The CDR3 sequence: CSADYPMTGLNTEAFF. CDR3 in DNA: TGCAGCGCCGATTACCCGATGACAGGGCTGAACACTGAAGCTTTCTTT. Supplemented by reference TRBV29-1 and TRBJ1-1, the full variable domain reads SAVISQKPSRDICQRGTSLTIQCQVDSQVTMMFWYRQQPGQSLTLIATANQGSEATYESGFVIDKFPISRPNLTFSTLTVSNMSPEDSSIYLCSADYPMTGLNTEAFFGQGTRLTVV.

The chain links TRBV2 to TRBJ2-1; 12 nucleotides match TRBD2. V lost 6 bases and J lost 8; bases outside the gene matches: 14. CDR3 length: 17 amino acids. The V gene's germline CDR1 is SNHLY and CDR2 FYNNEI. The CDR3 protein is CASRKSRLAGVPDEQFF. CDR3 nucleotides: TGTGCCAGCAGGAAGAGCCGACTAGCGGGAGTCCCCGATGAGCAGTTCTTC.

The chain combines TRBV5-1 with TRBJ2-1; D not certain. CDR1 is SGHRS, CDR2 YFSETQ, per germline. The CDR3 extends over 17 amino acids. Trimming pared 1 base from V and 11 bases from J, leaving 25 bases between. CDR3 amino acids: CASSLTRRLLERDKQFF. The CDR3, as DNA: TGCGCCAGCAGCTTGACCCGGCGGCTCCTCGAAAGGGATAAGCAGTTCTTC. Looking up the rest from reference TRBV5-1 and TRBJ2-1 gives the full variable domain: KAGVTQTPRYLIKTRGQQVTLSCSPISGHRSVSWYQQTPGQGLQFLFEYFSETQRNKGNFPGRFSGRQFSNSRSEMNVSTLELGDSALYLCASSLTRRLLERDKQFFGPGTRLTVL.

The rearrangement uses TRBV20-1 and TRBJ2-7; D gene uncertain. Germline lookup yields CDR1 DFQATT and CDR2 SNEGSKA (reference sequence). The CDR3 has 13 residues. V lost 5 bases and J lost 0, with 11 bases in between. Here the CDR3 DNA reads TGCAGTGCTGATCGTGAGAGCTCCTACGAGCAGTACTTC. This gives the protein CSADRESSYEQYF.

This chain uses TRBV20-1 with TRBJ2-1, with D uncertain. This CDR3 has 14 amino acids. V shed 5 bases and J shed 4 bases, with 15 bases lying between them. Germline V gene lookup returns CDR1 DFQATT and CDR2 SNEGSKA (reference sequence). CDR3 region: CSAARALAYNEQFF. The CDR3 nucleotides read TGCAGTGCTGCTAGGGCTTTGGCTTACAATGAGCAGTTCTTC.

The rearrangement links TRBV23-1 to TRBJ2-7; D is undetermined. TRBV23-1 is an ORF, with its function uncertain. This CDR3 spans 13 amino acids. This chain's CDR3 is CVFDPVASYEQYF. The CDR3 nucleotides are TGCGTCTTTGACCCCGTGGCATCCTACGAGCAGTACTTC.

This clonotype was picked up a small number of times. The rearrangement joins TRBV11-1 to TRBJ1-2; D might be TRBD1 (5 bases). The CDR3 extends over 18 amino acids. Trimming removed 5 bases at V and 4 bases at J, with 26 bases between. Germline loops: CDR1 SGHAT, CDR2 FQDESV (reference sequence). The CDR3: CASSPTRDPGSDPYGYTF. CDR3 DNA: TGTGCCAGCAGCCCGACCCGGGACCCAGGGTCGGATCCCTATGGCTACACCTTC.

The CDR3: CATSSDSPSGRGETQYF. The CDR3 DNA is TGTGCCACCAGCAGTGATTCGCCAAGCGGGAGAGGAGAGACCCAGTACTTC. The chain recombines TRBV15 with TRBJ2-5; the match to TRBD2 covers 8 bases. Germline values: CDR1 LNHNV, CDR2 YYDKDF (reference sequence). The CDR3 extends over 17 amino acids. The junction had 13 bases not matched to a gene; V was cut back by 3 bases and J by 4 bases.

This chain connects TRBV5-1 to TRBJ2-5; the D call may be TRBD1 or TRBD2 (5 bases each). The V gene lost 4 bases and the J gene lost 1 base, with 11 bases spanning the gap. The CDR3 extends over 14 amino acids. The V gene's germline CDR1 is SGHRS and CDR2 YFSETQ. CDR3 nucleotides: TGCGCCAGCAGCCGCCAGGGACCCCAAGAGACCCAGTACTTC. It yields the protein CASSRQGPQETQYF.

This clonotype was seen a few times. The V call is TRBV11-2, the J call TRBJ1-1, with TRBD1 matching 9 bases. Trimming cost V 2 bases and J 11 bases; bases outside gene matches: 6. This CDR3 comprises 13 residues. Germline CDR1 reads SGHAT; CDR2 reads FQNNGV. The CDR3 bases are TGTGCCAGCAGCTTAAGGGACAGGGTTTCGGCTTTCTTT. Protein product: CASSLRDRVSAFF.

The chain uses TRBV7-2 and TRBJ2-7, with D unclear. V was pared by 1 base and J by 1 base, with 14 bases between. Germline CDR1 is SGHTA and CDR2 is FQGNSA. The CDR3 is 16 amino acids. The CDR3, as DNA: TGTGCCAGCAGCTTAGTTGCAAGGGAAACATCCTACGAGCAGTACTTC. This sequence encodes CASSLVARETSYEQYF.

CDR3 in DNA: TGTGCCAGCAGTTTACCGACAGGGACCTACAATGAGCAGTTCTTC. This translates into CASSLPTGTYNEQFF. The chain joins TRBV28 to TRBJ2-1; 7 bases are shared with TRBD1. The trim removed 2 bases at V and 2 bases at J, leaving 3 bases unmatched. This CDR3 is 15 amino acids long. Germline V gene sequence: CDR1 MDHEN, CDR2 SYDVKM. The whole variable domain, remainder taken from reference TRBV28 and TRBJ2-1, is DVKVTQSSRYLVKRTGEKVFLECVQDMDHENMFWYRQDPGLGLRLIYFSYDVKMKEKGDIPEGYSVSREKKERFSLILESASTNQTSMYLCASSLPTGTYNEQFFGPGTRLTVL.

The rearrangement links TRBV12-3 or TRBV12-4 to TRBJ2-3, with 9 bases lining up with TRBD1. This CDR3 is 15 amino acids long. The V gene end was trimmed by 5 bases and the J gene end by 6 bases; junction bases not matched to a gene: 9. The CDR3 region is CASSGQQGATDTQYF. The CDR3 DNA reads TGTGCCAGCAGTGGGCAACAGGGGGCAACGGATACGCAGTATTTT.

V is TRBV15 and J is TRBJ1-4; D remains ambiguous. Germline CDR1 LNHNV, CDR2 YYDKDF (reference sequence). V gave up 7 bases and J gave up 5 bases, with 11 bases separating them. The CDR3 covers 13 residues. CDR3 DNA sequence: TGTGCCACCAATGGGATCAGGAATGAAAAACTGTTTTTT. This codes for CATNGIRNEKLFF.

This clonotype has just a few counts. The chain recombines TRBV20-1 with TRBJ2-7; TRBD2 matches at 7 bases. V dropped 3 bases and J dropped 3; count of bases not matched to a gene: 14. Germline CDR1 is DFQATT and CDR2 is SNEGSKA (reference sequence). The CDR3 spans 16 residues. The CDR3 here is CSARVRSGVNFYEQYF. The CDR3 nucleotides read TGCAGTGCTAGGGTTCGAAGCGGGGTTAATTTCTACGAGCAGTACTTC.

The chain combines TRBV7-9 with TRBJ2-1; 9 bases match TRBD2. The CDR3 is made up of 15 amino acids. Germline V lookup: CDR1 SEHNR, CDR2 FQNEAQ (reference sequence). Trimming cost V 4 bases and J 4 bases; bases outside gene matches: 5. The CDR3 coding sequence is TGTGCCAGCAGCTCCGCTAGCGGGGATTACAATGAGCAGTTCTTC. Translated, it gives CASSSASGDYNEQFF.

V is TRBV6-2 or TRBV6-3 and J is TRBJ2-6, with D uncertain. The CDR3 has 15 amino acids. The V end was cut by 5 bases, the J end by 4 bases, with 12 bases between. Germline values: CDR1 MNHEY, CDR2 SVGEGT. CDR3 in DNA: TGTGCCAGCAGTCCACGCTCCGGAGGGGCCAACGTCCTGACTTTC. Translated, it gives CASSPRSGGANVLTF.

This clonotype was seen only a few times. The V call is TRBV19, the J call TRBJ1-5, with 10 bases that match TRBD1. Germline V gene lookup returns CDR1 LNHDA and CDR2 SQIVND (reference sequence). V was pared by 7 bases and J by 0 bases, with 3 bases of the junction left unmatched. This CDR3 region has 15 residues. The CDR3 sequence is CASKGQGNSNQPQHF. The CDR3 region has the DNA TGTGCCAGTAAGGGACAGGGGAATAGCAATCAGCCCCAGCATTTT.

Only a few counts were recorded for this clonotype. This chain connects TRBV5-6 to TRBJ2-1; 11 positions match TRBD2. Germline V CDR1 and CDR2: SGHDT, YYEEEE. The V and J ends lost 1 base and 4 bases, in that order; junction bases with no gene match: 4. CDR3 length equals 16 residues. CDR3 in amino acids: CASSLPIAGGYNEQFF. In DNA form, the CDR3 reads TGTGCCAGCAGCTTGCCCATAGCGGGAGGGTACAATGAGCAGTTCTTC.

This clonotype was seen ten or more times. The rearrangement uses TRBV29-1 and TRBJ2-1; D not certain. Germline V gives CDR1 SQVTM, CDR2 ANQGSEA. The CDR3 length is 11 residues. V lost 7 bases and J 3 bases, leaving 7 bases between the germline ends. The chain's CDR3 is CSAGIYNEQFF. DNA of the CDR3: TGCAGCGCAGGAATCTACAATGAGCAGTTCTTC.

This clonotype was seen once. The chain is built from TRBV6-2 or TRBV6-3 and TRBJ2-7; TRBD2 agrees at 11 bases. This CDR3 region has 15 residues. Germline values: CDR1 MNHEY, CDR2 SVGEGT. V was clipped by 6 bases and J by 0 bases; unmatched bases: 4. The CDR3 DNA sequence: TGTGCCAGCAGAAGGGGGACTAGCGGCTCCTACGAGCAGTACTTC. It yields the protein CASRRGTSGSYEQYF.